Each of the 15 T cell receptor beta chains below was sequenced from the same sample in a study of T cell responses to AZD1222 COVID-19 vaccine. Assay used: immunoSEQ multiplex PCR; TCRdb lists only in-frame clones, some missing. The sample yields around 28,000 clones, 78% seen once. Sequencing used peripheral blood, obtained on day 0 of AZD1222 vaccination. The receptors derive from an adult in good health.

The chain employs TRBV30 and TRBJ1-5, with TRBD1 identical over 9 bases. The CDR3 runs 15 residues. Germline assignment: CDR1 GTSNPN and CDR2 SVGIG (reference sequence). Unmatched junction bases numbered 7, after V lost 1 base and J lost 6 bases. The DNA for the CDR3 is TGTGCCTGGAGTGAAGGGACAGGGTATCGTCAGCCCCAGCATTTT. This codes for CAWSEGTGYRQPQHF.

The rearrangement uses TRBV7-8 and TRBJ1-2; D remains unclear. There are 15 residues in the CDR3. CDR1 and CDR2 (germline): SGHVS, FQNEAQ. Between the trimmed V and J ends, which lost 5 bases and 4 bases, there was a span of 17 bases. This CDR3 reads CASSQLFPAAYGYTF. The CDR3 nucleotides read TGTGCCAGCAGCCAATTATTCCCGGCGGCCTATGGCTACACCTTC.

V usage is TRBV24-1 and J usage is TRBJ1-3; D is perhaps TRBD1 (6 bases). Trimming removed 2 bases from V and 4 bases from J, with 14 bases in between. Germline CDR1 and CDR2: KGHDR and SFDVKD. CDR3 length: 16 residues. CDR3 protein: CATSDSWGPGGNTIYF. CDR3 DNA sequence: TGTGCCACCAGTGATTCATGGGGGCCGGGAGGAAACACCATATATTTT.

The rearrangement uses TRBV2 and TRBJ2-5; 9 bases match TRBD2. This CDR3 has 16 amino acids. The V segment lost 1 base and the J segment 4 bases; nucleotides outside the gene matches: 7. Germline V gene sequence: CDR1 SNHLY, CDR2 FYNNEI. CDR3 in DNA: TGTGCCAGCAGTGAAGTAGGCGGGAGGGTTGGAGAGACCCAGTACTTC. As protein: CASSEVGGRVGETQYF.

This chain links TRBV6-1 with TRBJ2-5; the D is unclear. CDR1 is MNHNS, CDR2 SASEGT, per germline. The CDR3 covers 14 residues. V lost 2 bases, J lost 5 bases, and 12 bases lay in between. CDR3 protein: CASSESFRPETQYF. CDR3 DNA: TGTGCCAGCAGTGAATCGTTTCGGCCTGAGACCCAGTACTTC.

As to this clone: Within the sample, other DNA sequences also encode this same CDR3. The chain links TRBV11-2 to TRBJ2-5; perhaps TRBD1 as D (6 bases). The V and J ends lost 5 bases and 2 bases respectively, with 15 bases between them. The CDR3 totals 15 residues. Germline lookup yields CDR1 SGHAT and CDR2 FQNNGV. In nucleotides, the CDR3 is TGTGCCAGCAGCCCCCGCCGGACAGTTCAAGAGACCCAGTACTTC. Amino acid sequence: CASSPRRTVQETQYF.

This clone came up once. The DNA for the CDR3 is TGTGCCAGTACCCCCTCATCCGGGGGCGGGGAGCTGTTTTTT. It is translated as CASTPSSGGGELFF. The chain employs TRBV19 and TRBJ2-2; maybe TRBD2 (6 bases). V lost 7 bases, J lost 7 bases, and 16 bases lay in between. Germline values: CDR1 LNHDA, CDR2 SQIVND (reference sequence). This CDR3 is built from 14 residues. The entire variable domain, with the rest obtained from reference TRBV19 and TRBJ2-2, is as follows: DGGITQSPKYLFRKEGQNVTLSCEQNLNHDAMYWYRQDPGQGLRLIYYSQIVNDFQKGDIAEGYSVSREKKESFPLTVTSAQKNPTAFYLCASTPSSGGGELFFGEGSRLTVL.

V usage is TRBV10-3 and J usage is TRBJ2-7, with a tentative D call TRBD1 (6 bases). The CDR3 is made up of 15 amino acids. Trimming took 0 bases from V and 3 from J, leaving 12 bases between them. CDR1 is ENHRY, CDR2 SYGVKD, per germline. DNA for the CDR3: TGTGCCATCAGTGAGTCGAGGGGGATGAGCTACGAGCAGTACTTC. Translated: CAISESRGMSYEQYF.

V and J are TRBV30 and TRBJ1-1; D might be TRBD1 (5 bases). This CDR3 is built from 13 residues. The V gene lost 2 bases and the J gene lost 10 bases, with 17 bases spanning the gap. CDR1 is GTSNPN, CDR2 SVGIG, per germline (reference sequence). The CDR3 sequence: CAWSRNEQVAAFF. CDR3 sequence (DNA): TGTGCCTGGAGTAGAAACGAACAGGTGGCAGCTTTCTTT.

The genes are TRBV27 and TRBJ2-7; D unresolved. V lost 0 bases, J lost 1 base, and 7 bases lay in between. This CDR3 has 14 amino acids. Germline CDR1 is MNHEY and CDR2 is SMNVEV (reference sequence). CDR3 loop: CASSLSPASYEQYV. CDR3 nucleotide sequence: TGTGCCAGCAGTTTATCGCCAGCATCCTACGAGCAGTACGTC.

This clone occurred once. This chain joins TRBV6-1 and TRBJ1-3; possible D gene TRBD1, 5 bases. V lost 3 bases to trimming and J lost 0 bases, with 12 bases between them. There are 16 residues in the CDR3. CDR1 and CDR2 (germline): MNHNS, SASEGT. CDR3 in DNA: TGTGCCAGCAGTGAGGTGGGGCAGGGCTCTGGAAACACCATATATTTT. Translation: CASSEVGQGSGNTIYF.

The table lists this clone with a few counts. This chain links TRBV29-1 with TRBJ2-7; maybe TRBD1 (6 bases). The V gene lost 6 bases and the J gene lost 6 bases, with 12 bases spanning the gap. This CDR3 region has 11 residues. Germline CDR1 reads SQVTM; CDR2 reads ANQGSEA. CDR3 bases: TGCAGCGTGCTGACAGGAGGCGAGCAGTACGTC. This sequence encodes CSVLTGGEQYV.

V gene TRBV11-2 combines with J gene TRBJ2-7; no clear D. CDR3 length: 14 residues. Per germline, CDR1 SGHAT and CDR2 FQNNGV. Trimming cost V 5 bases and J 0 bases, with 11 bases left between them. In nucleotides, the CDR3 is TGTGCCAGCAGCCCGCGGACCTTCTCCTACGAGCAGTACTTC. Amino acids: CASSPRTFSYEQYF.

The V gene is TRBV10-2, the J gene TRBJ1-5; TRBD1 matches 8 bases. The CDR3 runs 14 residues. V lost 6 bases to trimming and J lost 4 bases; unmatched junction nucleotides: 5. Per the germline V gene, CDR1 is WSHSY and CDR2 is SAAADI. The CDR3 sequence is CASREGQVNQPQHF. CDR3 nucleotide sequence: TGCGCCAGCAGGGAGGGACAGGTAAATCAGCCCCAGCATTTT.

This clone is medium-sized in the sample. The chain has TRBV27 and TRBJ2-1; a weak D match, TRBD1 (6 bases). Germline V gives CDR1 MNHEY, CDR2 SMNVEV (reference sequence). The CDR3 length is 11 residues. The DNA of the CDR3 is TGTGCTATTGGGGGCCTCAATGAGCAGTTCTTC. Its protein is CAIGGLNEQFF.